The present TCR beta chain was sequenced within a study of blood T cell repertoires in COVID-19. In the study overall: Some COVID-19 samples were acute and others convalescent; all came from the United States, Italy and Spain. The analysed material was cDNA or gDNA that came from T cells, B-cell-depleted T cells, or PBMCs.

Original handling: Estimation of nucleated cell counts relied on the amplification of reference gene primers. Here immunoSEQ multiplex PCR was the method, and the copy in TCRdb shows in-frame clones only, minus some. V and J calls and clone size come straight from that table; D and trimming were deduced from the DNA. The profile shows about 160,000 clones, roughly 90% of them singletons. After removal of 4 bases from V and 2 bases from J, the junction contained 8 bases not matched to a gene. The V gene's germline CDR1 is LGHDT and CDR2 YNNKEL (reference sequence). The CDR3 totals 16 residues. The clonotype originates from a woman between 55 and 75 years old with active or convalescent COVID-19. The V and J genes are TRBV3-1 (or the pseudogene TRBV3-2) and TRBJ2-5; 9 nucleotides agree with TRBD2. The sequenced material came from peripheral blood. The CDR3: CASSPRLADLQETQYF. In DNA form, the CDR3 reads TGTGCCAGCAGCCCCCGACTAGCGGACCTTCAAGAGACCCAGTACTTC.